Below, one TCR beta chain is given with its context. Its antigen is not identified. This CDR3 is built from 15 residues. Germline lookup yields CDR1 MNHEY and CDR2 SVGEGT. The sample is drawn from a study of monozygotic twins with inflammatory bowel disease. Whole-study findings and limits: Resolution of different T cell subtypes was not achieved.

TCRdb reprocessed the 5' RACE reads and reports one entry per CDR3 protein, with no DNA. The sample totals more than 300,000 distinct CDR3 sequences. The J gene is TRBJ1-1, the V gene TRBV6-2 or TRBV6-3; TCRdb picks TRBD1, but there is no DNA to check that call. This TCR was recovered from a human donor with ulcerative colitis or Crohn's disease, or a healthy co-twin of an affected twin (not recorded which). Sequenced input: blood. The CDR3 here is CASSYSSTGATEAFF.